Shown below are 20 T cell receptor beta chains from a single sample sequenced in a study of cytomegalovirus exposure and HLA in healthy donors. The PCR contained 60 Vbeta and 13 Jbeta primers. TCRdb's copy holds only in-frame clones and misses some; the assay was immunoSEQ multiplex PCR. The table has 150,000 or so clones, around three quarters seen once; the top ten hold around 3%. The sequencing sample was made of PBMCs. The source of these receptors is a male donor in good health and CMV-seronegative.

V is TRBV25-1 and J is TRBJ1-6, with 8 bases identical to TRBD1. From germline, CDR1 is MGHDK and CDR2 SYGVNS. The CDR3 covers 15 residues. V lost 6 bases to trimming and J lost 5 bases; unmatched junction nucleotides: 6. CDR3 DNA sequence: TGTGCCAGCAGAGAGACAGGGGTGGATAATTCACCCCTCCACTTT. Its protein product is CASRETGVDNSPLHF.

The chain recombines TRBV18 with TRBJ2-7, with D possibly matching TRBD2 (5 bases). The CDR3 runs 18 residues. In germline, CDR1 is KGHSH, CDR2 LQKENI. The V gene lost 2 bases and the J gene lost 6 bases, with 26 bases spanning the gap. CDR3: CASSPGHRGGGWRSEQYF. CDR3 in DNA: TGTGCCAGCTCACCAGGTCACAGAGGAGGAGGTTGGCGTTCCGAGCAGTACTTC. The full variable domain, rest sourced from reference TRBV18 and TRBJ2-7, is NAGVMQNPRHLVRRRGQEARLRCSPMKGHSHVYWYRQLPEEGLKFMVYLQKENIIDESGMPKERFSAEFPKEGPSILRIQQVVRGDSAAYFCASSPGHRGGGWRSEQYFGPGTRLTVT.

This sequence joins TRBV30 and TRBJ2-1, with TRBD2 matching 7 bases. Per germline, CDR1 GTSNPN and CDR2 SVGIG (reference sequence). The CDR3 loop spans 17 amino acids. V shed 0 bases and J 7 bases; nucleotides not matched to a gene: 15. Here the CDR3 reads CAWSVSLIGGSGNEQFF. CDR3 sequence (DNA): TGTGCCTGGAGTGTCTCCCTGATTGGCGGGAGCGGTAATGAGCAGTTCTTC. Full variable domain (outside the CDR3, taken from reference TRBV30 and TRBJ2-1): SQTIHQWPATLVQPVGSPLSLECTVEGTSNPNLYWYRQAAGRGLQLLFYSVGIGQISSEVPQNLSASRPQDRQFILSSKKLLLSDSGFYLCAWSVSLIGGSGNEQFFGPGTRLTVL.

The CDR3 nucleotides are TGTGCCAGTACCTCCGGTTGGGGTAGCGGGAGAGAGACCACAGATACGCAGTATTTT. It translates to CASTSGWGSGRETTDTQYF. This chain connects TRBV19 to TRBJ2-3, with 9 bases matching TRBD2. The germline gives CDR1 LNHDA, CDR2 SQIVND (reference sequence). The CDR3 sequence is 19 residues long. V shed 7 bases, J shed 2 bases, and the junction held 19 bases outside the gene matches.

The chain employs TRBV9 and TRBJ2-1, with TRBD1 matching 9 bases. In germline, CDR1 is SGDLS, CDR2 YYNGEE. The V gene end was trimmed by 0 bases and the J gene end by 0 bases; junction bases not matched to a gene: 16. This CDR3 is built from 21 residues. The CDR3, as DNA: TGTGCCAGCAGCGTAGGTGGGGTAAGGACAGGGGACAATCCCTCCTACAATGAGCAGTTCTTC. Its translation: CASSVGGVRTGDNPSYNEQFF. The whole variable domain, filled in from reference TRBV9 and TRBJ2-1, reads DSGVTQTPKHLITATGQRVTLRCSPRSGDLSVYWYQQSLDQGLQFLIQYYNGEERAKGNILERFSAQQFPDLHSELNLSSLELGDSALYFCASSVGGVRTGDNPSYNEQFFGPGTRLTVL.

The sample holds a few counts of this clone. V and J are TRBV7-9 and TRBJ1-5; TRBD1 is a possible D gene (6 bases). In germline, CDR1 is SEHNR, CDR2 FQNEAQ (reference sequence). The V gene lost 8 bases and the J gene lost 6 bases, with 14 bases spanning the gap. This CDR3 comprises 13 residues. CDR3 sequence (DNA): TGTGCCAGCGGGGAGGGGGAGCTTCAGCCCCAGCATTTT. As protein: CASGEGELQPQHF.

The chain links TRBV27 to TRBJ2-7; D possibly corresponds to TRBD2 (6 bases). This CDR3 has 14 amino acids. The V end was cut by 5 bases, the J end by 2 bases, with 13 bases between. Germline loops: CDR1 MNHEY, CDR2 SMNVEV (reference sequence). The CDR3 DNA follows: TGTGCCAGCAGTATGGGGACTTCCCCCTACGAGCAGTACTTC. Translated, it gives CASSMGTSPYEQYF.

V gene TRBV29-1 combines with J gene TRBJ2-7; D gene unclear. The V end lost 0 bases, the J end lost 6 bases, and 12 bases lay between the germline ends. The V gene's germline CDR1 is SQVTM and CDR2 ANQGSEA. The CDR3 contains 13 residues. In nucleotides, the CDR3 is TGCAGCGTTGAAGACACGCCTAGGTTCGAGCAGTACTTC. It yields the protein CSVEDTPRFEQYF.

The chain couples TRBV5-6 to TRBJ1-1; D is possibly TRBD1 (6 bases). V was pared by 5 bases and J by 7 bases, with 12 bases between. The CDR3 is made up of 12 amino acids. The germline gives CDR1 SGHDT, CDR2 YYEEEE. CDR3 amino acids: CASSPGQLEAFF. CDR3 coding DNA: TGTGCCAGCAGTCCCGGACAGCTTGAAGCTTTCTTT.

CDR3 amino acids: CASTERGNYYEQYF. In nucleotides, the CDR3 is TGTGCCAGCACCGAGCGGGGGAACTACTACGAGCAGTACTTC. The rearrangement uses TRBV7-2 and TRBJ2-7; 8 bases map to TRBD2. Germline V gene sequence: CDR1 SGHTA, CDR2 FQGNSA. After removal of 7 bases from V and 3 bases from J, the junction contained 8 bases not matched to a gene. The length of the CDR3 is 14 residues.

The chain employs TRBV29-1 and TRBJ1-2; 10 nucleotides match TRBD1. V shed 7 bases and J 0 bases; nucleotides not matched to a gene: 5. The germline gives CDR1 SQVTM, CDR2 ANQGSEA. The length of the CDR3 is 14 residues. The CDR3: CSAVTGGSNYGYTF. The CDR3 nucleotides are TGCAGCGCCGTGACAGGGGGCTCTAACTATGGCTACACCTTC.

This sequence joins TRBV27 and TRBJ1-1, with D perhaps matching TRBD1 (6 bases). Deletions cut 3 bases from V and 1 base from J, with 9 bases between. The CDR3 length is 14 residues. Germline V gives CDR1 MNHEY, CDR2 SMNVEV (reference sequence). The CDR3 protein is CASSLSGQNTEAFF. The CDR3 bases are TGTGCCAGCAGTTTGTCGGGACAGAACACTGAAGCTTTCTTT.

This clone appeared a few times. The chain carries TRBV19 and TRBJ1-2; TRBD1 matches 7 bases. CDR3 length: 12 residues. The V gene end was trimmed by 4 bases and the J gene end by 8 bases; junction bases not matched to a gene: 4. Germline V gene data show CDR1 as LNHDA and CDR2 as SQIVND (reference sequence). As DNA, the CDR3 is TGTGCCAGTAGTAAAGACAGGGTCGGCTACACCTTC. Residues: CASSKDRVGYTF.

This clone occurred once. The V gene is TRBV5-4, the J gene TRBJ2-1; TRBD2 matches at 9 bases. The CDR3 spans 17 residues. J gave up 3 bases and V 0 bases, and 7 bases lay outside the gene matches. Germline V gene sequence: CDR1 SGHNT, CDR2 YYREEE (reference sequence). This chain's CDR3 is CASSLDHGRGGYNEQFF. CDR3 nucleotides: TGTGCCAGCAGCTTGGACCATGGGCGGGGGGGCTACAATGAGCAGTTCTTC.

To note about this clone: The sample holds other DNA sequences that translate to the same CDR3. V usage is TRBV28 and J usage is TRBJ1-6; no firm D call. The CDR3 loop spans 14 amino acids. V lost 3 bases, J lost 9 bases, and 12 bases lay in between. Germline V gene data show CDR1 as MDHEN and CDR2 as SYDVKM. DNA of the CDR3: TGTGCCAGCAGTTTGACTGGAGGCGGTTCACCCCTCCACTTT. The encoded protein is CASSLTGGGSPLHF.

This chain joins TRBV7-2 and TRBJ1-2, with D unclear. The CDR3 loop spans 15 amino acids. V was shortened by 1 base and J by 7 bases, with 16 bases between the two germline ends. CDR1 is SGHTA and CDR2 is FQGNSA in the germline V gene. CDR3: CASSLGIPGGGGYTF. CDR3 sequence (DNA): TGTGCCAGCAGCTTAGGGATTCCGGGTGGTGGTGGCTACACCTTC.

The J gene is TRBJ2-7, the V gene TRBV6-5; 7 nucleotides line up with TRBD1. The CDR3 extends over 15 amino acids. Germline V gene data show CDR1 as MNHEY and CDR2 as SVGAGI. V lost 0 bases to trimming and J lost 4 bases; unmatched junction nucleotides: 6. The CDR3 sequence: CASSYSTGVGYEQYF. The CDR3, as DNA: TGTGCCAGCAGTTACTCTACAGGGGTAGGGTACGAGCAGTACTTC.

The chain carries TRBV30 and TRBJ2-2; maybe TRBD1 (5 bases). The CDR3 runs to 15 residues. Germline V gene data show CDR1 as GTSNPN and CDR2 as SVGIG (reference sequence). The germline V and J ends were trimmed by 0 bases and 0 bases, with 8 bases remaining between them. DNA of the CDR3: TGTGCCTGGAGTGTAGGACATTCGAACACCGGGGAGCTGTTTTTT. Translation: CAWSVGHSNTGELFF. The complete variable domain, with remaining parts taken from reference TRBV30 and TRBJ2-2, reads SQTIHQWPATLVQPVGSPLSLECTVEGTSNPNLYWYRQAAGRGLQLLFYSVGIGQISSEVPQNLSASRPQDRQFILSSKKLLLSDSGFYLCAWSVGHSNTGELFFGEGSRLTVL.

This clone was counted a few times. The chain joins TRBV11-2 to TRBJ1-6; 10 bases line up with TRBD1. With 1 base clipped from V and 9 bases from J, the junction kept 3 bases outside the gene matches. CDR3 length equals 15 residues. The germline gives CDR1 SGHAT, CDR2 FQNNGV. CDR3 DNA sequence: TGTGCCAGCAGCTTAGTAGGGACAGGGGTTTCACCCCTCCACTTT. Amino acid sequence: CASSLVGTGVSPLHF.

The genes are TRBV7-3 and TRBJ2-5; perhaps TRBD2 as D (7 bases). Germline V gene sequence: CDR1 SGHTA, CDR2 FQGTGA. Between the trimmed V and J ends, which lost 5 bases and 8 bases, there was a span of 18 bases. The CDR3 is 14 residues long. The CDR3 sequence is CASSKSDRGATQYF. CDR3 DNA sequence: TGTGCCAGCAGCAAATCGGACCGGGGGGCAACCCAGTACTTC.